This TCR beta chain was found in a study of regulatory and conventional T cells in breast cancer (dated by TCRdb to between 2014 and 2016). This clonotype was seen only a few times. Its target antigen remains unknown. No base-level quality is on record; no much larger clone is a single base apart. Preparation of the library involved PCR. The reads were generated on an Illumina MiSeq. TCRdb passed the public sequencing reads through fastp at Q25 and MiXCR, retaining productive beta sequences. A single entry per CDR3 protein holds the most common genes and DNA from its merged rows. Present in this sample are more than 15,000 distinct CDR3 sequences, approximately 35% of which were seen just once. The ten largest clones represent 1.6% of the sample. From V the trimming removes 6 bases and from J it removes 1 base, while the gene matches leave 8 bases of the junction unaccounted for. The CDR3, cysteine through phenylalanine, is 15 amino acids long. Just the 45-base CDR3 DNA is kept, in frame starting at base 1. The germline V gene sets CDR1 to MNHEY and CDR2 to SVGAGI.

The sequence was collected from a female donor in good health. The sample consisted of conventional T cells from blood. Here the chain combines TRBV6-5 and TRBJ2-5, with 7 middle bases fitting TRBD1. DNA sequence: TGTGCCAGCAGCTTATTCCGGGACAGCCAAGAGACCCAGTACTTC. This translates into CASSLFRDSQETQYF.